These 5 T cell receptor beta chains share one sample of origin, sequenced in a study of cytomegalovirus exposure and HLA in healthy donors. The table came from immunoSEQ multiplex PCR; TCRdb's copy has only in-frame clones and leaves some out. The profile shows around 110,000 clones, about 87% of them singletons. The sequencing sample was made of PBMCs. The receptor set was obtained from a young woman in good health and CMV-seropositive.

The gene calls are TRBV4-1 and TRBJ2-5, with TRBD1 matching over 10 bases. The length of the CDR3 is 17 residues. Per the germline V gene, CDR1 is MGHRA and CDR2 is YSYEKL. With V trimmed by 4 bases and J by 3 bases, 11 bases remained unmatched. Here the CDR3 reads CASSPVGQGVMEETQYF. The CDR3 DNA sequence: TGCGCCAGCAGCCCGGTTGGACAGGGGGTTATGGAAGAGACCCAGTACTTC.

The chain is built from TRBV28 and TRBJ1-1; D is unclear. Germline CDR1 and CDR2: MDHEN and SYDVKM. V was shortened by 3 bases and J by 4 bases, with 12 bases between the two germline ends. The CDR3 totals 14 residues. The CDR3 spells CASSLTGRSTEAFF. The CDR3, as DNA: TGTGCCAGCAGTTTGACCGGGAGGAGCACTGAAGCTTTCTTT.

In DNA, the CDR3 is TGTGCCACCAGCGAGGACCCGTACAGGGGTGGGGAGCAGTACTTC. Translated, it gives CATSEDPYRGGEQYF. V gene TRBV15 combines with J gene TRBJ2-7; 7 positions agree with TRBD1. V lost 5 bases, J lost 7 bases, and 14 bases stayed unmatched. Germline CDR1 LNHNV, CDR2 YYDKDF (reference sequence). This CDR3 contains 15 residues.

This sequence joins TRBV28 and TRBJ1-6; D is ambiguous. CDR3 length equals 15 residues. The V gene lost 3 bases and the J gene lost 14 bases, with 20 bases spanning the gap. From germline, CDR1 is MDHEN and CDR2 SYDVKM. The CDR3 nucleotides read TGTGCCAGCAGTTTGGCACAGTCCGGCCCAGCCACCCTCCACTTT. Its protein is CASSLAQSGPATLHF. The variable domain in full, completed from reference TRBV28 and TRBJ1-6, reads DVKVTQSSRYLVKRTGEKVFLECVQDMDHENMFWYRQDPGLGLRLIYFSYDVKMKEKGDIPEGYSVSREKKERFSLILESASTNQTSMYLCASSLAQSGPATLHFGNGTRLTVT.

This clone has only a few counts. The chain combines TRBV9 with TRBJ1-1, with 9 bases aligning to TRBD1. The trim removed 3 bases at V and 1 base at J, leaving 1 base unmatched. Germline V gives CDR1 SGDLS, CDR2 YYNGEE. The CDR3 loop spans 14 amino acids. DNA of the CDR3: TGTGCCAGCAGCGGGACAGGGGCGAACACTGAAGCTTTCTTT. This translates into CASSGTGANTEAFF.